This TCR beta chain was observed in a study of Tregs in tolerant kidney transplant recipients. The table came from immunoSEQ multiplex PCR; TCRdb's copy has only in-frame clones and leaves some out. The sample lists 85,000 to 90,000 clones; over 85% were seen once. V dropped 5 bases and J dropped 2 bases, with 7 bases sitting between them. Germline CDR1 reads DFQATT; CDR2 reads SNEGSKA (reference sequence). CDR3 length equals 11 residues. Source material: CD8+ T cells from blood. The rearrangement joins TRBV20-1 to TRBJ2-7; unclear D gene. The source is a human donor in good health. The CDR3 DNA sequence: TGCAGTGCTCCCCGAGCCTACGAGCAGTACTTC. Protein sequence: CSAPRAYEQYF.